This record looks at one TCR beta chain sequence and its context. Germline V CDR1 and CDR2: SEHNR, FQNEAQ (reference sequence). The ends lost 6 bases at V and 9 bases at J; junction bases unmatched: 18. This CDR3 spans 17 amino acids. This record comes from a study of blood T cell repertoires in COVID-19. Across the whole study: Specimens from acute and convalescent COVID-19 originated in the United States, Italy and Spain.

In the original analysis: Amplification from reference gene primers served as the basis for estimated nucleated cell counts. TCRdb keeps only in-frame clones here, not all; method: immunoSEQ multiplex PCR. V and J calls plus clone size are reproduced from that table; the DNA served to infer D and trimming. This repertoire shows some 390,000 clones, under 90% found once; its top ten account for about 1.7%. Recruits, aged roughly 18 to 90 years, lived in 25 or so US areas. Assignment of participants to cohorts was predicated upon participant-reported clinical history. J is TRBJ1-3 and V is TRBV7-9; TRBD1 agrees at 9 bases. The specimen was PBMCs or T cells enriched from blood (not recorded which). This clonotype was obtained from a woman between 25 and 40 years old who had recovered from COVID-19. The CDR3 loop is CASSPQNRDREVPTIYF. For the CDR3, the DNA is TGTGCCAGCAGTCCTCAAAACCGGGACAGGGAGGTTCCCACCATATATTTT.